These 11 T cell receptor beta chains were sequenced from one sample in a study of CD8 T cells in Susac syndrome. Roughly 0.45 to 1 ug RNA was reverse transcribed with random hexamers. Each CDR3 protein is one row after TCRdb ran MiXCR on the immunoSEQ multiplex PCR reads. The table lists around 270,000 distinct CDR3 sequences, approximately 90% of them singletons. Sample: CD8+ T cells from PBMCs. The receptors stem from a human donor with multiple sclerosis.

The chain links TRBV12-3 or TRBV12-4 to TRBJ1-1, with no clear D. This CDR3 is built from 16 residues. V shed 7 bases and J shed 1 base, with 19 bases lying between them. CDR3 in DNA: TGTGCCAGCACCCCTGCTCGGGAGGGAAGGAACACTGAAGCTTTCTTT. Protein sequence: CASTPAREGRNTEAFF.

The chain recombines TRBV27 with TRBJ2-1, with 8 bases matching TRBD1. CDR1 is MNHEY, CDR2 SMNVEV, per germline (reference sequence). CDR3 size: 14 residues. V trimming: 1 base; J trimming: 8 bases; junction bases outside the gene matches: 4. CDR3 DNA: TGTGCCAGCAGTTTATTCACAGGGGGGCATGAGCAGTTCTTC. Translation gives CASSLFTGGHEQFF.

The rearrangement links TRBV4-3 to TRBJ2-2; 9 positions agree with TRBD1. J gave up 5 bases and V 2 bases, and 3 bases lay outside the gene matches. The germline CDR1 and CDR2 sequences are LGHNA and YSLEER. The CDR3 contains 15 residues. This chain's CDR3 is CASSQTGGRTGELFF. The CDR3 bases are TGCGCCAGCAGCCAAACAGGGGGCCGTACCGGGGAGCTGTTTTTT.

This clonotype is a singleton in its sample. The chain uses TRBV19 and TRBJ1-1; the D is unclear. CDR3 length equals 12 residues. In germline, CDR1 is LNHDA, CDR2 SQIVND (reference sequence). V dropped 7 bases and J dropped 1 base, with 7 bases sitting between them. CDR3 sequence reads: CASKYGNTEAFF. As DNA, the CDR3 is TGTGCCAGTAAGTATGGGAACACTGAAGCTTTCTTT. The whole variable domain, filled in from reference TRBV19 and TRBJ1-1, reads DGGITQSPKYLFRKEGQNVTLSCEQNLNHDAMYWYRQDPGQGLRLIYYSQIVNDFQKGDIAEGYSVSREKKESFPLTVTSAQKNPTAFYLCASKYGNTEAFFGQGTRLTVV.

The CDR3: CASSLGPLASYEQYF. For the CDR3, the DNA is TGTGCCAGCAGTTTAGGCCCGCTAGCCTCCTACGAGCAGTACTTC. The chain recombines TRBV12-3 or TRBV12-4 with TRBJ2-7; possibly TRBD2 for D (5 bases). V lost 1 base to trimming and J lost 0 bases, with 10 bases between them. The CDR3 loop spans 15 amino acids.

This sequence joins TRBV4-1 and TRBJ1-1, with D unclear. The V and J ends lost 1 base and 1 base respectively, with 10 bases between them. There are 15 residues in the CDR3. In germline, CDR1 is MGHRA, CDR2 YSYEKL. CDR3 bases: TGCGCCAGCAGCCAAGGACCCGTGGGGAACACTGAAGCTTTCTTT. This translates into CASSQGPVGNTEAFF.

The chain joins TRBV10-3 to TRBJ1-2, with TRBD1 matching over 8 bases. CDR3 length equals 18 residues. Germline V gene data show CDR1 as ENHRY and CDR2 as SYGVKD. After removal of 3 bases from V and 7 bases from J, the junction contained 19 bases not matched to a gene. CDR3 nucleotide sequence: TGTGCCATCAGTGACTCCCTCCTCGACAGGGGTCGAGTGAGTGGCTACACCTTC. Encoded protein: CAISDSLLDRGRVSGYTF.

This chain uses TRBV4-3 with TRBJ1-5, with TRBD1 matching over 9 bases. CDR3 length equals 17 residues. Germline V gene data show CDR1 as LGHNA and CDR2 as YSLEER. V was pared by 0 bases and J by 5 bases, with 8 bases of the junction left unmatched. CDR3 region: CASSQDFTGGPHQPQHF. CDR3 DNA: TGCGCCAGCAGCCAAGATTTCACAGGGGGCCCTCATCAGCCCCAGCATTTT.

The chain has TRBV7-9 and TRBJ2-5, with D tentatively TRBD1 (6 bases). In germline, CDR1 is SEHNR, CDR2 FQNEAQ (reference sequence). The V and J ends lost 5 bases and 3 bases respectively, with 16 bases between them. This CDR3 region has 15 residues. In DNA form, the CDR3 reads TGTGCCAGCAGCCAGTGGACAGACAAGAAAGAGACCCAGTACTTC. Its translation: CASSQWTDKKETQYF. The variable domain in full, completed from reference TRBV7-9 and TRBJ2-5, reads DTGVSQNPRHKITKRGQNVTFRCDPISEHNRLYWYRQTLGQGPEFLTYFQNEAQLEKSRLLSDRFSAERPKGSFSTLEIQRTEQGDSAMYLCASSQWTDKKETQYFGPGTRLLVL.

This chain uses TRBV27 with TRBJ2-1; 9 positions agree with TRBD2. Trimming at V came to 5 bases and at J to 4 bases, leaving 12 bases not matched to a gene. Germline CDR1 reads MNHEY; CDR2 reads SMNVEV (reference sequence). CDR3 length: 17 amino acids. CDR3 nucleotides: TGTGCCAGCAGTGAGGCGGGGGGGCCATTTCTTTACAATGAGCAGTTCTTC. Its protein is CASSEAGGPFLYNEQFF.

V and J are TRBV30 and TRBJ2-1, with 9 bases identical to TRBD2. Germline V gene data show CDR1 as GTSNPN and CDR2 as SVGIG (reference sequence). The CDR3 loop spans 14 amino acids. The trim removed 4 bases at V and 4 bases at J, leaving 5 bases unmatched. CDR3 region: CAWTLAGGYNEQFF. Written as DNA, the CDR3 is TGTGCCTGGACCCTTGCGGGAGGGTACAATGAGCAGTTCTTC.